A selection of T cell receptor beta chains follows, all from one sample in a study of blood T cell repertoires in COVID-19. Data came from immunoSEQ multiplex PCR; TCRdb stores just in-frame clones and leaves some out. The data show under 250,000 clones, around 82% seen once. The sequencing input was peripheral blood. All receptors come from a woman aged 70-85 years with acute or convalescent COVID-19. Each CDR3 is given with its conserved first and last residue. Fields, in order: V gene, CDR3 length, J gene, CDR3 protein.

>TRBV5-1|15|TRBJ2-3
CASSLGAGGTDTQYF
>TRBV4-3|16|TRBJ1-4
CASSHSGDRRNEKLFF
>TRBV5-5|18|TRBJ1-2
CASSLEVASRLANYGYTF
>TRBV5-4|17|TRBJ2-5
CASSLPQGTGGKETQYF
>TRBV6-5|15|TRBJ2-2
CASSHRGVGTGELFF
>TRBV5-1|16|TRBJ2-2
CASSLKAGGHTGELFF
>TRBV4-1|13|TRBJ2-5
CASSQDTSGTQYF
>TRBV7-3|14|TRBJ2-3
CASSLGQNTDTQYF
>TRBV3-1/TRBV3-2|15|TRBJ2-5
CASSQGRTGWETQYF
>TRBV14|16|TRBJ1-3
CASSRQQTGGSDTIYF
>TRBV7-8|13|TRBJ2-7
CASSFIGSYEQYF
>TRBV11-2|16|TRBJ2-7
CASSFSRDGLANEQYF
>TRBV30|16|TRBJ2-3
CAWSASRWGGADTQYF
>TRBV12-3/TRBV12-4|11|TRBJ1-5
CASSRGQPQHF
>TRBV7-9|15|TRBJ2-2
CASSPRGGRTGELFF
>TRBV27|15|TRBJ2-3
CASSPLAAGSYTQYF
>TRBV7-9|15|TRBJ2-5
CASSFRVGGQETQYF
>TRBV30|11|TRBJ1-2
CAWSDTYGYTF
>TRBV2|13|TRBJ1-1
CASSLHMNTEAFF
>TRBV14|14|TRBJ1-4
CASSRLGQGEKLFF
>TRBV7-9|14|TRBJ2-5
CASSLAREQETQYF
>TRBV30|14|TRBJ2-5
CAWKGQGRYETQYF
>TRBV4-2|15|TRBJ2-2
CASSQDSSDTGELFF
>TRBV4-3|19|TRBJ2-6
CASSQALRQGKSGANVLTF
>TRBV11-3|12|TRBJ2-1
CASSGEVNEQFF
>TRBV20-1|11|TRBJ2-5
CSASLLRTQYF
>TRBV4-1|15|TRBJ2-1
CASSEASQTRSEQFF
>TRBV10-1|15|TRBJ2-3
CASSAAGQITDTQYF
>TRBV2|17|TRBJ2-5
CASRGYERLADQETQYF
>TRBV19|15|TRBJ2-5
CASSIIGGARETQYF
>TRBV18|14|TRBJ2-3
CASSPRTSTDTQYF
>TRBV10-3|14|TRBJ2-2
CAIRGQGGTGELFF
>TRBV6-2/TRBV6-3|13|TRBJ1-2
CASSPQSDYGYTF
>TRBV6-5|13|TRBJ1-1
CASRQGSGTEAFF
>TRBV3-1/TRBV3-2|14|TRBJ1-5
CASSQARGSKPQHF
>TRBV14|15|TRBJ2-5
CASSQLLTGEETQYF
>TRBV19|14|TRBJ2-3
CASSVQGSTDTQYF
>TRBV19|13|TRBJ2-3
CASSAVSRDTQYF
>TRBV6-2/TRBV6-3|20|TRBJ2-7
CASSSSRSQGTRRTTYEQYF
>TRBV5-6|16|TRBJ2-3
CASSFLAGGPMDTQYF
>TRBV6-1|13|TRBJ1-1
CASSDPGQTEAFF
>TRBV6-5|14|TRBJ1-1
CASSQRRGNTEAFF
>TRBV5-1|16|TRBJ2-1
CASSYYTSSSYNEQFF
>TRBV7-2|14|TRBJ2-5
CASSPGGGWETQYF
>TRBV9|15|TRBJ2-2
CASSVARPGDGELFF
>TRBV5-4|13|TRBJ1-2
CASSFSDGRGYTF
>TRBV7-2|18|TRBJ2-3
CASSSPPGGDPMGDTQYF
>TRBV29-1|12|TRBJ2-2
CSVRQDTGELFF
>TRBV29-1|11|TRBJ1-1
CSVSRNTEAFF
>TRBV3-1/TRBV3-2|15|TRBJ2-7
CASSQFASRSYEQYF
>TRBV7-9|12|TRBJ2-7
CASSYNSYEQYF
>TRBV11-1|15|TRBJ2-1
CASSLGGSGYNEQFF
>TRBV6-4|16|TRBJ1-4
CASSVDRAATNEKLFF
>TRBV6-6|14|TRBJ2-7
CASSNGQGGYEQYF
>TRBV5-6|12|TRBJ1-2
CASSLRGYGYTF
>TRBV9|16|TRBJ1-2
CASSSPDREYGYGYTF
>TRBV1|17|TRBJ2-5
CTSSQDSLGGGRETQYF
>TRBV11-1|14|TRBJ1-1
CASSLDRARGEAFF
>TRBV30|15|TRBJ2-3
CAWSVRRVGTDTQYF